A single sample gave rise to the 5 T cell receptor beta chains below, sequenced in a study of blood T cell repertoires in COVID-19. Some clones are missing from TCRdb's copy, which holds only in-frame ones; the method was immunoSEQ multiplex PCR. The repertoire includes 650,000 to 800,000 clones, 85% to 90% of them detected once, and around 0.3% sits in the top ten. Sequenced input: peripheral blood. The source is a woman younger than 35 with acute or convalescent COVID-19.

This chain connects TRBV5-1 to TRBJ1-6; maybe TRBD1 (6 bases). CDR3 length: 17 residues. Germline V gene lookup returns CDR1 SGHRS and CDR2 YFSETQ. With 0 bases removed from V and 7 bases from J, the gap between germline ends came to 17 bases. The CDR3 DNA reads TGCGCCAGCAGCTTGGCGGGCACAGGGTTTGGGAATTCACCCCTCCACTTT. This translates into CASSLAGTGFGNSPLHF. The full variable domain, its missing parts supplied by reference TRBV5-1 and TRBJ1-6, is KAGVTQTPRYLIKTRGQQVTLSCSPISGHRSVSWYQQTPGQGLQFLFEYFSETQRNKGNFPGRFSGRQFSNSRSEMNVSTLELGDSALYLCASSLAGTGFGNSPLHFGNGTRLTVT.

This chain links TRBV5-4 with TRBJ1-2; no clear D gene. The germline gives CDR1 SGHNT, CDR2 YYREEE (reference sequence). This CDR3 is 15 amino acids long. The V gene lost 5 bases and the J gene lost 2 bases, with 16 bases spanning the gap. The CDR3 loop is CASSHGWEINYGYTF. DNA for the CDR3: TGTGCCAGCAGTCATGGGTGGGAGATCAACTATGGCTACACCTTC.

CDR3 protein: CASSQGKDTEAFF. CDR3 bases: TGTGCCAGCTCCCAGGGAAAGGACACTGAAGCTTTCTTT. V gene TRBV18 combines with J gene TRBJ1-1; D is possibly TRBD1 (5 bases). V lost 6 bases to trimming and J lost 3 bases, with 11 bases between them. The CDR3 contains 13 residues. CDR1 and CDR2 (germline): KGHSH, LQKENI.

This clone was seen a handful of times. The V and J genes are TRBV30 and TRBJ1-5; possibly TRBD1 for D (6 bases). In germline, CDR1 is GTSNPN, CDR2 SVGIG (reference sequence). The CDR3 extends over 14 amino acids. The ends were cut back, 1 base at V and 7 bases at J, with 14 bases in the middle. The DNA of the CDR3 is TGTGCCTGGAGTGGCGTGGGGGGGCTGCAGCCCCAGCATTTT. Its protein product is CAWSGVGGLQPQHF.

The chain joins TRBV7-3 to TRBJ1-2, with 8 bases aligning to TRBD1. The CDR3 is made up of 12 amino acids. J was trimmed by 8 bases and V by 5 bases; bases with no gene match: 4. Germline loops: CDR1 SGHTA, CDR2 FQGTGA. CDR3 bases: TGTGCCAGCAGCGCGACAGGGGTCGGCTACACCTTC. This encodes CASSATGVGYTF.